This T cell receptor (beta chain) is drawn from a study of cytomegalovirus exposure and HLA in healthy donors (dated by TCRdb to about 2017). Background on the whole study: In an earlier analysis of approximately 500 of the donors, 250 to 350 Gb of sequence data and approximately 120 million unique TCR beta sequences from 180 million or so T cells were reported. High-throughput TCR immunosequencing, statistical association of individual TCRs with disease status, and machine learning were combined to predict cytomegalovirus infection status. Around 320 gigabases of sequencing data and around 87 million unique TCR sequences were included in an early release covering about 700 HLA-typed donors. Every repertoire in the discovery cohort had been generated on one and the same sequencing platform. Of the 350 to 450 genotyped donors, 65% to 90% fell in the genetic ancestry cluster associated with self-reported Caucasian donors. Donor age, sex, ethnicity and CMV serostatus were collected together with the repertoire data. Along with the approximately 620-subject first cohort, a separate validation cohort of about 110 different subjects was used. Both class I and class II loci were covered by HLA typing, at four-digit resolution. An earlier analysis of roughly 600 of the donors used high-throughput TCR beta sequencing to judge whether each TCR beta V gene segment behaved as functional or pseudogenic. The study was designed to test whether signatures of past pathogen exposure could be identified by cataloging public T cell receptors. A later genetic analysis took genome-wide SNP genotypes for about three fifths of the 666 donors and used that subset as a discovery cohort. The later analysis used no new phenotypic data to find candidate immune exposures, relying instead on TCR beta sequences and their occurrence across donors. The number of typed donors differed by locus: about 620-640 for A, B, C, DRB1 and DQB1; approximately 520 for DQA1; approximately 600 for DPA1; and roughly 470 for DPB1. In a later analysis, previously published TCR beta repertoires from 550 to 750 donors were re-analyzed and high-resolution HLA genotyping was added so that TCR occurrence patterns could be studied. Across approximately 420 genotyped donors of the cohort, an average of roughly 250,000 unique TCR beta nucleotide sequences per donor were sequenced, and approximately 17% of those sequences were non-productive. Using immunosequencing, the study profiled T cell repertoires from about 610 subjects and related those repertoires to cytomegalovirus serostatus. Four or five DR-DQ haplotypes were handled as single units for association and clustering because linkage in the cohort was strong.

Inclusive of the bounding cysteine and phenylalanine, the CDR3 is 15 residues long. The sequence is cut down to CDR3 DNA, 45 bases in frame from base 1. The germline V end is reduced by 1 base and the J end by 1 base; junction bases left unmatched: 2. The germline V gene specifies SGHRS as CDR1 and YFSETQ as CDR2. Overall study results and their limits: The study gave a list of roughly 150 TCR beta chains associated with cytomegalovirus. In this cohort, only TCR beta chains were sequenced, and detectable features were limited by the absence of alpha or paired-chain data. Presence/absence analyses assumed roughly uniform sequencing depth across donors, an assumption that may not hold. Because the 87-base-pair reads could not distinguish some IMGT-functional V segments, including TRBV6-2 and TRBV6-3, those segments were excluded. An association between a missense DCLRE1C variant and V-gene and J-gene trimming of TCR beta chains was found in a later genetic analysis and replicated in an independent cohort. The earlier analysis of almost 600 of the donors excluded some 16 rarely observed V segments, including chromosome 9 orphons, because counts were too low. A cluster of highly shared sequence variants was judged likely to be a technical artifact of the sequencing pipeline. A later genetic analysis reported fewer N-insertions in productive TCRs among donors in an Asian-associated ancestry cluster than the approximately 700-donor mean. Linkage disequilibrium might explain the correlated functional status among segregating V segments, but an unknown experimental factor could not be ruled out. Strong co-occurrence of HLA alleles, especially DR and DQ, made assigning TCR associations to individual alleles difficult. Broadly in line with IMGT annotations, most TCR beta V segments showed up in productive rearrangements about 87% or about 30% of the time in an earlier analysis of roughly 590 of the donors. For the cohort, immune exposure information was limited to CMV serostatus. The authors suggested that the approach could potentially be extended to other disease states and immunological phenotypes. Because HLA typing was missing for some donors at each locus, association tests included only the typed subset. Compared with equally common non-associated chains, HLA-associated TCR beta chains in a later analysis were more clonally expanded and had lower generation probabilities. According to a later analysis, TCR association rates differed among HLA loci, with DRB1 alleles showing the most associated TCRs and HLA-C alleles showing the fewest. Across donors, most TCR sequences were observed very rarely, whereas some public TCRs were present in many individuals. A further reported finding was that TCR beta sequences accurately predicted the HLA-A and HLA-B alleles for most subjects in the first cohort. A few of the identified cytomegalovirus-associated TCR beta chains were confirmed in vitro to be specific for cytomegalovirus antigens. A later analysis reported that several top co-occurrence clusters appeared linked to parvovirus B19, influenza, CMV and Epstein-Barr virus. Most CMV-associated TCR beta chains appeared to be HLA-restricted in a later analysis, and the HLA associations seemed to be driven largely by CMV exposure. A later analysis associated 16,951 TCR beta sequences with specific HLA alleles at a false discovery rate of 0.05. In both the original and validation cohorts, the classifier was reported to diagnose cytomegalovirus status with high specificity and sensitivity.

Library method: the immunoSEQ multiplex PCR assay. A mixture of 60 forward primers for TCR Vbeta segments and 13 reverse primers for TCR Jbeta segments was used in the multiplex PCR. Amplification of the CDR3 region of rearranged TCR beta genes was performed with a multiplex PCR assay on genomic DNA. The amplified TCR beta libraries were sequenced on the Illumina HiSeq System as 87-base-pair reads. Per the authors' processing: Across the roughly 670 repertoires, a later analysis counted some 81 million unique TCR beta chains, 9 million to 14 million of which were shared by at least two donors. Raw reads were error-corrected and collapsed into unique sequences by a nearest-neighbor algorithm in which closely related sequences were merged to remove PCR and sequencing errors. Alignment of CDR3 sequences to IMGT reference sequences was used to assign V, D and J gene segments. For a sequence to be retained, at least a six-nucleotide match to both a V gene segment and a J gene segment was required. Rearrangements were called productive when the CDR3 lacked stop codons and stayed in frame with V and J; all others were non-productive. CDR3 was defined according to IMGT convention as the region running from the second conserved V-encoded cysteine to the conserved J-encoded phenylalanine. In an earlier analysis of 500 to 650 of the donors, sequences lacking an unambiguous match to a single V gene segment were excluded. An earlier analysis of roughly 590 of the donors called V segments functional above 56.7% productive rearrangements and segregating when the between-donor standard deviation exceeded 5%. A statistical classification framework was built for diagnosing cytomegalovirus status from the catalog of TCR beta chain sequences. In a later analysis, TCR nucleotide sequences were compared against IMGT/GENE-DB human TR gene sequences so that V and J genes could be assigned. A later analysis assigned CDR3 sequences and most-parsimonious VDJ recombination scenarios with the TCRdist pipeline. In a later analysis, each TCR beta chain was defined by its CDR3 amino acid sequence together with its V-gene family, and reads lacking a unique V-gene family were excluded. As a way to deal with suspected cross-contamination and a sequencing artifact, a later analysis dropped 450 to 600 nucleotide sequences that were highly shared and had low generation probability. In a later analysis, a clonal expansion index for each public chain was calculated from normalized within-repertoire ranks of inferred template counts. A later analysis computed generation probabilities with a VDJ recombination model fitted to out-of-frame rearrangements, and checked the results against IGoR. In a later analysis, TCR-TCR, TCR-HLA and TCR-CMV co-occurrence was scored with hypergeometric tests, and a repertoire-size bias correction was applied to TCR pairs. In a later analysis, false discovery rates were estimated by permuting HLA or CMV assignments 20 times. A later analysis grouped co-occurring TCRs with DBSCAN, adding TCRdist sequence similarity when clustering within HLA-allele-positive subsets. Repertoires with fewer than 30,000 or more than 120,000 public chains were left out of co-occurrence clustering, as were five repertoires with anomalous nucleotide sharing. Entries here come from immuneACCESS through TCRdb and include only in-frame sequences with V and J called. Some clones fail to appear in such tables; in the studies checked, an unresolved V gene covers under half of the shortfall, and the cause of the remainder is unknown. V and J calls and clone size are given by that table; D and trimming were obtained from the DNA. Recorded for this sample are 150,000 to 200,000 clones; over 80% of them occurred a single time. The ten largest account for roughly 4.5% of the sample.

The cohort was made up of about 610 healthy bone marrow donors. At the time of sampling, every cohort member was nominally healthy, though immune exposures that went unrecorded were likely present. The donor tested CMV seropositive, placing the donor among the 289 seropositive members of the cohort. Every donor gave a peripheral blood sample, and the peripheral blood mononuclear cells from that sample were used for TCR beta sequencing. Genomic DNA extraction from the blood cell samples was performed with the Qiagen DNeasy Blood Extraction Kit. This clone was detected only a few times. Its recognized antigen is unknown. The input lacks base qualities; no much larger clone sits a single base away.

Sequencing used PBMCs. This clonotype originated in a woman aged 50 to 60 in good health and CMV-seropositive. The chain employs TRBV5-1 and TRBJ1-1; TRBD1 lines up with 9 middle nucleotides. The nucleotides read TGCGCCAGCAGCTTGCGGACAGGGGAGAACACTGAAGCTTTCTTT. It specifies CASSLRTGENTEAFF.